What follows are 27 T cell receptor beta chains derived from one specimen sequenced in a study of T cells in Graves' hyperthyroidism and ophthalmopathy. The source material, RNA transcripts, was used to amplify TCR beta CDR3 regions. Using the HTBI primer set, a first-round RT-PCR was run on the TCR CDR3. TCRdb analysed the multiplex PCR reads with MiXCR anew, one entry per CDR3 protein. The table has 700,000 or so distinct CDR3 sequences, 15% to 20% seen once. The sample was blood. The receptor set was obtained from a man between 18 and 29 years old with Graves' hyperthyroidism.

This clonotype was observed at least ten times. The chain carries TRBV2 and TRBJ2-5; D perhaps matches TRBD1 (6 bases). V dropped 7 bases and J dropped 4 bases, with 13 bases sitting between them. In germline, CDR1 is SNHLY, CDR2 FYNNEI. CDR3 length equals 13 residues. The CDR3 DNA sequence: TGTGCCAGCATGATGACAGGAAGAGAGACCCAGTACTTC. Its translation is CASMMTGRETQYF.

J is TRBJ2-3 and V is TRBV18, with 10 nucleotides matching TRBD1. The V gene end was trimmed by 2 bases and the J gene end by 3 bases; junction bases not matched to a gene: 8. The CDR3 is 17 residues long. Germline CDR1 is KGHSH and CDR2 is LQKENI. This chain's CDR3 is CASSPRDGTGATDTQYF. The CDR3 DNA follows: TGTGCCAGCTCACCAAGGGATGGGACAGGGGCAACAGATACGCAGTATTTT.

The table lists this clonotype with a few counts. J is TRBJ2-2 and V is TRBV2; TRBD1 is a possible D gene (5 bases). The V end was cut by 1 base, the J end by 8 bases, with 17 bases between. Germline V lookup: CDR1 SNHLY, CDR2 FYNNEI. This CDR3 spans 16 amino acids. CDR3 sequence (DNA): TGTGCCAGCAGTGAAGGGACACTATCGAACAGGGGGGAGCTGTTTTTT. Amino acids: CASSEGTLSNRGELFF.

With regard to this clonotype: A single base separates this from a much larger clone, so it may be a read error. This rearrangement joins TRBV28 to TRBJ2-7; possibly TRBD2 for D (6 bases). Trimming cost V 6 bases and J 5 bases, with 20 bases left between them. The CDR3 is 15 residues long. Germline V gene sequence: CDR1 MDHEN, CDR2 SYDVKM. In nucleotides, the CDR3 is TGTGCCAGCAGCCCAACGGGGGATGAATCCCACGAGCAGTACTTC. It yields the protein CASSPTGDESHEQYF.

In its sample, this clonotype was seen many times. The V call is TRBV28, the J call TRBJ2-1; tentative D call: TRBD2 (5 bases). The V end was cut by 6 bases, the J end by 0 bases, with 12 bases between. CDR3 length equals 15 residues. The V gene's germline CDR1 is MDHEN and CDR2 SYDVKM. The CDR3 nucleotides read TGTGCCAGCAGCTTTAGCGTCAGCTCCTACAATGAGCAGTTCTTC. Its protein is CASSFSVSSYNEQFF.

V gene TRBV9 combines with J gene TRBJ2-1; a possible D gene is TRBD2 (6 bases). The CDR3 covers 16 residues. Looked up from germline, CDR1 is SGDLS and CDR2 is YYNGEE. V was trimmed by 2 bases and J by 2 bases, leaving 14 bases between them. The CDR3 reads CASSVSGTATYNEQFF. The DNA for the CDR3 is TGTGCCAGCAGCGTCTCCGGGACTGCCACCTACAATGAGCAGTTCTTC.

This clonotype was counted many times. This chain connects TRBV2 to TRBJ2-7; D not certain. V lost 7 bases and J lost 3, with 16 bases in between. Germline V gene data show CDR1 as SNHLY and CDR2 as FYNNEI. This CDR3 has 14 residues. Here the CDR3 DNA reads TGTGCCAGCACTTTCCGAGGCAGCATCTACGAGCAGTACTTC. Translating it yields CASTFRGSIYEQYF.

The genes are TRBV6-1 and TRBJ1-5; D is uncertain. This CDR3 is built from 15 residues. CDR1 MNHNS and CDR2 SASEGT come from the germline V gene. V shed 6 bases and J shed 2 bases, with 14 bases lying between them. Here the CDR3 reads CASSDLGGGNQPQHF. For the CDR3, the DNA is TGTGCCAGCAGCGACCTGGGCGGTGGCAATCAGCCCCAGCATTTT.

J is TRBJ1-1 and V is TRBV12-3 or TRBV12-4, with TRBD1 as a possible D gene (6 bases). The CDR3 has 13 amino acids. Trimming pared 6 bases from V and 4 bases from J, leaving 12 bases between. The CDR3 sequence is CASRVGAATEAFF. CDR3 bases: TGTGCCAGCAGAGTGGGGGCCGCCACTGAAGCTTTCTTT.

This chain links TRBV20-1 with TRBJ2-7, with 9 bases aligning to TRBD2. CDR1 and CDR2 (germline): DFQATT, SNEGSKA (reference sequence). V trimming: 6 bases; J trimming: 2 bases; junction bases outside the gene matches: 11. This CDR3 comprises 15 residues. The CDR3 DNA sequence: TGCAGTGCAGACCCTGGCGGGAGGGGGACCTACGAGCAGTACTTC. It codes for CSADPGGRGTYEQYF.

Points on this clonotype: The junction does not match germline at one end; this may be a read error. This chain joins TRBV12-3 or TRBV12-4 and TRBJ2-2, with a possible D match to TRBD2 (5 bases). The CDR3 has 13 residues. CDR3 loop: CASSYLGTGELLF. For the CDR3, the DNA is TGTGCCAGCAGTTACTTGGGCACCGGGGAGCTGCTTTTT.

This clonotype showed up many times. This chain uses TRBV2 with TRBJ1-2, with D hard to call. CDR3 length: 12 residues. V lost 6 bases and J lost 4, with 9 bases in between. Germline V gives CDR1 SNHLY, CDR2 FYNNEI. CDR3: CASSSGSYGYTF. For the CDR3, the DNA is TGTGCCAGCAGCAGCGGAAGCTATGGCTACACCTTC.

The chain carries TRBV4-1 and TRBJ1-4; D ambiguous. The germline V gene encodes CDR1 MGHRA and CDR2 YSYEKL. Trimming left V 1 base short and J 8 bases short, with 5 bases between. The CDR3 is 12 residues long. The CDR3 bases are TGCGCCAGCAGCCAAGTTGGCGAAAAACTGTTTTTT. It specifies CASSQVGEKLFF.

The V gene is TRBV28, the J gene TRBJ2-3, with D possibly TRBD1 on 5 matching bases. The CDR3 length is 12 residues. Germline CDR1 MDHEN, CDR2 SYDVKM. With 7 bases removed from V and 4 bases from J, the gap between germline ends came to 9 bases. The CDR3 here is CASTGLADTQYF. CDR3 bases: TGTGCCAGCACAGGGCTCGCAGATACGCAGTATTTT.

The sample holds a few counts of this clonotype. The chain is built from TRBV25-1 and TRBJ2-7; 10 nucleotides align to TRBD1. Germline V gene lookup returns CDR1 MGHDK and CDR2 SYGVNS. The V gene end was trimmed by 6 bases and the J gene end by 5 bases; junction bases not matched to a gene: 7. The CDR3 extends over 14 amino acids. The CDR3 DNA reads as TGTGCCAGCAGGGGGACAGGGGTCGTCCACGAGCAGTACTTC. This encodes CASRGTGVVHEQYF.

This clonotype was seen a handful of times. This likely comes from a read error, as the CDR3 has no conserved phenylalanine or tryptophan at its end. The chain links TRBV20-1 to TRBJ2-1; a possible D gene is TRBD1 (7 bases). CDR3 size: 14 residues. V was cut by 1 base and J by 4 bases, with 11 bases left in between. Germline lookup yields CDR1 DFQATT and CDR2 SNEGSKA (reference sequence). The CDR3 reads CSARGPGGYNEQFL. Here the CDR3 DNA reads TGCAGTGCTAGAGGGCCAGGGGGGTACAATGAGCAGTTCTTA.

In this sample, this clonotype turned up once. For the CDR3, the DNA is TGTGCCAGCAGTAGCCTAGCGGGAGTAACCCGGGAGCTGTTTTTT. Translated: CASSSLAGVTRELFF. J is TRBJ2-2 and V is TRBV28; 10 bases are a match to TRBD2. V gave up 5 bases and J gave up 9 bases; unmatched junction bases: 9. This CDR3 has 15 residues. Germline values: CDR1 MDHEN, CDR2 SYDVKM.

In its sample, this clonotype was seen once. This sequence joins TRBV5-6 and TRBJ2-1; D unresolved. The germline V gene encodes CDR1 SGHDT and CDR2 YYEEEE. Trimming took 4 bases from V and 6 from J, leaving 20 bases between them. There are 16 residues in the CDR3. Here the CDR3 reads CASSLGVGIKVNEQFF. The CDR3 coding sequence is TGTGCCAGCAGCCTAGGCGTTGGGATCAAAGTCAATGAGCAGTTCTTC. Full variable domain (rest looked up from reference TRBV5-6 and TRBJ2-1): DAGVTQSPTHLIKTRGQQVTLRCSPKSGHDTVSWYQQALGQGPQFIFQYYEEEERQRGNFPDRFSGHQFPNYSSELNVNALLLGDSALYLCASSLGVGIKVNEQFFGPGTRLTVL.

This chain connects TRBV6-2 or TRBV6-3 to TRBJ1-1; 11 bases agree with TRBD1. The germline CDR1 and CDR2 sequences are MNHEY and SVGEGT. The length of the CDR3 is 16 residues. With 5 bases clipped from V and 4 bases from J, the junction kept 9 bases outside the gene matches. CDR3 loop: CASSRRTGGSATEAFF. The CDR3 DNA follows: TGTGCCAGCAGTCGCAGGACAGGGGGCTCAGCCACTGAAGCTTTCTTT.

This clonotype was seen at least ten times. This chain connects TRBV5-1 to TRBJ2-3; D is unclear. The V gene's germline CDR1 is SGHRS and CDR2 YFSETQ. The V end lost 4 bases, the J end lost 4 bases, and 10 bases lay between the germline ends. This CDR3 is built from 13 residues. CDR3: CASSRSPADTQYF. The CDR3 region has the DNA TGCGCCAGCAGCCGGTCGCCCGCAGATACGCAGTATTTT.

This chain connects TRBV24-1 to TRBJ2-1; no definite D call. V was clipped by 5 bases and J by 4 bases, with 20 bases between them. The CDR3 covers 17 residues. Per germline, CDR1 KGHDR and CDR2 SFDVKD. Here the CDR3 reads CATSASRSGSRYNEQFF. In DNA form, the CDR3 reads TGTGCCACCAGTGCCTCTAGGAGTGGTTCGAGATACAATGAGCAGTTCTTC.

This clonotype turned up a few times. This rearrangement joins TRBV6-5 to TRBJ1-4; 8 positions match TRBD1. The CDR3 is 16 residues long. The germline V gene has CDR1 MNHEY and CDR2 SVGAGI. Trimming took 4 bases from V and 6 from J; bases not matched to a gene: 10. The CDR3 sequence: CASSSALTGADEKLFF. Written as DNA, the CDR3 is TGTGCCAGCAGTTCAGCCTTGACAGGGGCGGATGAAAAACTGTTTTTT.

Ten or more counts support this clonotype. The genes are TRBV5-1 and TRBJ2-1; no firm D call. Germline loops: CDR1 SGHRS, CDR2 YFSETQ. V was shortened by 0 bases and J by 7 bases, with 14 bases between the two germline ends. The CDR3 is 15 residues long. CDR3 bases: TGCGCCAGCAGCTTGGACTCACGAATAAGTAATGAGCAGTTCTTC. Translated, it gives CASSLDSRISNEQFF.

The chain is built from TRBV13 and TRBJ2-1, with TRBD2 as a possible D gene (6 bases). From germline, CDR1 is PRHDT and CDR2 FYEKMQ (reference sequence). V lost 2 bases and J lost 6, with 17 bases in between. The CDR3 spans 16 residues. For the CDR3, the DNA is TGTGCCAGCAGCTTATCCTGGGTCCCCGGGAGCAATGAGCAGTTCTTC. It translates to CASSLSWVPGSNEQFF.

This clonotype was seen a handful of times. J is TRBJ2-5 and V is TRBV4-2; tentative D call: TRBD1 (5 bases). V was trimmed by 3 bases and J by 4 bases, leaving 18 bases between them. This CDR3 is 16 amino acids long. Germline CDR1 and CDR2: LGHNA and YNFKEQ. This CDR3 is CASSHLGQGKGETQYF. DNA for the CDR3: TGTGCCAGCAGCCATCTGGGGCAGGGAAAGGGAGAGACCCAGTACTTC.

This clonotype has a handful of counts. This sequence joins TRBV7-6 and TRBJ1-1, with TRBD1 as a possible D gene (5 bases). Looked up from germline, CDR1 is SGHVS and CDR2 is FNYEAQ. The CDR3 is 13 residues long. V was pared by 5 bases and J by 10 bases, with 17 bases between. This CDR3 reads CASSLGPGLGAFF. Here the CDR3 DNA reads TGTGCCAGCAGCCTGGGACCAGGCCTTGGAGCTTTCTTT.

V and J are TRBV24-1 and TRBJ2-3, with 9 bases fitting TRBD1. CDR1 and CDR2 (germline): KGHDR, SFDVKD. This CDR3 has 16 residues. The trim removed 4 bases at V and 2 bases at J, leaving 6 bases unmatched. The CDR3 DNA follows: TGTGCCACCAGTGACCCAGGGACAGGGAACACAGATACGCAGTATTTT. Amino acids: CATSDPGTGNTDTQYF.